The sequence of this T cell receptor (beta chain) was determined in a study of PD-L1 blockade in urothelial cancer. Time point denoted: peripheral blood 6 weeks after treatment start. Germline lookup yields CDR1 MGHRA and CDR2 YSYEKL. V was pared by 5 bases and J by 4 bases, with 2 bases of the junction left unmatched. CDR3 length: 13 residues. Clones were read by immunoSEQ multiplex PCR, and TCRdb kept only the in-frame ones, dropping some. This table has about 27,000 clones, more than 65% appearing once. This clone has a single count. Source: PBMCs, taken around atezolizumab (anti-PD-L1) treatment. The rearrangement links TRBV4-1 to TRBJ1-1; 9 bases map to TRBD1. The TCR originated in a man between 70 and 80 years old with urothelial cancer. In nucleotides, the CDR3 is TGCGCCAGCAGCAGACAGGGGGGCACTGAAGCTTTCTTT. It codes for CASSRQGGTEAFF.